The 27 T cell receptor beta chains given below trace back to one sample, sequenced in a study of cytomegalovirus exposure and HLA in healthy donors. Amplification used 60 Vbeta primers and 13 Jbeta primers. Sequencing was performed with immunoSEQ multiplex PCR; in TCRdb, only in-frame clones are kept and a portion is missing. The sample carries some 170,000 clones, approximately 72% recorded once. The specimen sequenced was PBMCs. Receptors originate from a human donor in good health.

This clone has more than one count but fewer than ten. This sequence joins TRBV27 and TRBJ2-7; 9 bases align to TRBD2. The V segment lost 0 bases and the J segment 3 bases; nucleotides outside the gene matches: 6. The CDR3 covers 16 residues. Per germline, CDR1 MNHEY and CDR2 SMNVEV (reference sequence). CDR3 in DNA: TGTGCCAGCAGTTTATCGTCTAGCGGGGCTGTCTACGAGCAGTACTTC. Protein sequence: CASSLSSSGAVYEQYF.

This chain uses TRBV10-1 with TRBJ2-7, with 9 bases that match TRBD1. There are 16 residues in the CDR3. The trim removed 6 bases at V and 0 bases at J, leaving 9 bases unmatched. Germline values: CDR1 WNHNN, CDR2 SYGVQD (reference sequence). CDR3 protein: CASRNQRTGDSYEQYF. The CDR3 DNA reads as TGCGCCAGCAGAAACCAACGGACAGGGGACTCCTACGAGCAGTACTTC.

The CDR3 loop reads CASTRSEASDEQFF. In DNA, the CDR3 is TGCGCCAGCACCCGAAGTGAGGCGAGCGATGAGCAGTTCTTC. The rearrangement links TRBV5-1 to TRBJ2-1, with unresolved D. Germline CDR1 and CDR2: SGHRS and YFSETQ. V was clipped by 6 bases and J by 8 bases, with 18 bases between them. The CDR3 contains 14 residues.

This chain links TRBV6-1 with TRBJ2-1; TRBD1 agrees at 10 bases. Per the germline V gene, CDR1 is MNHNS and CDR2 is SASEGT. The CDR3 spans 16 residues. Trimming at V came to 3 bases and at J to 1 base, leaving 3 bases not matched to a gene. CDR3 coding DNA: TGTGCCAGCAGTGAGGGACAGGGGCATTCCTACAATGAGCAGTTCTTC. Translating it yields CASSEGQGHSYNEQFF.

Worth noting for this clone: The sample has other DNA sequences that encode this CDR3 too. The chain is built from TRBV9 and TRBJ1-3; weak D call: TRBD1 (5 bases). Germline V gene lookup returns CDR1 SGDLS and CDR2 YYNGEE. V gave up 0 bases and J gave up 4 bases, with 8 bases separating them. The CDR3 totals 14 residues. As DNA, the CDR3 is TGTGCCAGCAGCGTAGGGGCAGGGGGAAACACCATATATTTT. Protein: CASSVGAGGNTIYF. The full variable domain, its missing parts supplied by reference TRBV9 and TRBJ1-3, is DSGVTQTPKHLITATGQRVTLRCSPRSGDLSVYWYQQSLDQGLQFLIQYYNGEERAKGNILERFSAQQFPDLHSELNLSSLELGDSALYFCASSVGAGGNTIYFGEGSWLTVV.

This clone was observed once. The V call is TRBV5-1, the J call TRBJ2-5, with TRBD1 identical over 7 bases. The V and J ends lost 4 bases and 1 base, in that order; junction bases with no gene match: 4. CDR1 and CDR2 from the germline V gene are SGHRS and YFSETQ. This CDR3 has 14 amino acids. CDR3 nucleotides: TGCGCCAGCAGCAGGGGGCCTCTCCAAGAGACCCAGTACTTC. Its translation: CASSRGPLQETQYF. Supplemented by reference TRBV5-1 and TRBJ2-5, the full variable domain reads KAGVTQTPRYLIKTRGQQVTLSCSPISGHRSVSWYQQTPGQGLQFLFEYFSETQRNKGNFPGRFSGRQFSNSRSEMNVSTLELGDSALYLCASSRGPLQETQYFGPGTRLLVL.

The chain carries TRBV27 and TRBJ2-5, with 9 nucleotides matching TRBD1. With the DNA end fitting TRBJ2-7 better, the J assignment may be wrong. The CDR3 has 13 amino acids. The germline CDR1 and CDR2 sequences are MNHEY and SMNVEV (reference sequence). Here the CDR3 reads CASAWDREGEQYF. CDR3 coding DNA: TGTGCCAGCGCTTGGGACAGGGAGGGCGAGCAGTACTTC.

The chain carries TRBV9 and TRBJ2-7, with TRBD2 matching 7 bases. There are 13 residues in the CDR3. J lost 9 bases, V lost 4 bases, and 10 bases had no gene match. Germline assignment: CDR1 SGDLS and CDR2 YYNGEE. CDR3 bases: TGTGCCAGCAGCCCCAGCGGGGTCCTCGGGCAGTACTTC. Translation: CASSPSGVLGQYF.

The gene calls are TRBV19 and TRBJ2-7; D might be TRBD2 (7 bases). The V gene lost 3 bases and the J gene lost 2 bases, with 14 bases spanning the gap. The CDR3 loop spans 15 amino acids. Germline CDR1 LNHDA, CDR2 SQIVND (reference sequence). CDR3 protein: CASSMTAGHTYEQYF. CDR3 DNA sequence: TGTGCCAGTAGTATGACAGCGGGACATACCTACGAGCAGTACTTC.

V and J are TRBV27 and TRBJ2-7; TRBD1 is a possible D gene (5 bases). Deletions cut 10 bases from V and 4 bases from J, with 11 bases between. The CDR3 consists of 11 residues. Germline V gene lookup returns CDR1 MNHEY and CDR2 SMNVEV (reference sequence). Here the CDR3 reads CAIQRGYEQYF. CDR3 in DNA: TGTGCCATCCAAAGGGGTTACGAGCAGTACTTC.

For this clone: Given a far larger clone just one base away, this is likely a sequencing read error. The chain recombines TRBV6-1 with TRBJ2-3; 13 nucleotides line up with TRBD2. The germline CDR1 and CDR2 sequences are MNHNS and SASEGT. V dropped 3 bases and J dropped 1; count of bases not matched to a gene: 1. CDR3 length equals 16 residues. The CDR3 DNA sequence: TGTGCCAGCAGTGACGGGACTAGCGGGGGCACAGATACGCAGTATTTT. It encodes CASSDGTSGGTDTQYF.

This chain joins TRBV19 and TRBJ2-3; 9 nucleotides agree with TRBD2. Germline lookup yields CDR1 LNHDA and CDR2 SQIVND (reference sequence). This CDR3 is built from 16 residues. With V trimmed by 7 bases and J by 6 bases, 14 bases remained unmatched. The CDR3 DNA follows: TGTGCCAGTAATCCCGGAGGGGCGGGGGGGCTGGATACGCAGTATTTT. Protein: CASNPGGAGGLDTQYF.

The CDR3 DNA reads as TGCGCCAGCAGCTTAAGGGGAGGGGCTGAAGCTTTCTTT. The encoded protein is CASSLRGGAEAFF. This sequence joins TRBV5-1 and TRBJ1-1; D might be TRBD1 (5 bases). The CDR3 spans 13 residues. The V end lost 2 bases, the J end lost 6 bases, and 11 bases lay between the germline ends. The germline gives CDR1 SGHRS, CDR2 YFSETQ.

The CDR3 nucleotides read TGCGCCAGCAGCTTGTCCGGTGGAGGAAGAACCGGGGAGCTGTTTTTT. Its translation is CASSLSGGGRTGELFF. V gene TRBV5-1 combines with J gene TRBJ2-2; maybe TRBD2 (5 bases). Trimming took off 1 base at V and 5 bases at J, with 15 bases between the two ends. Per germline, CDR1 SGHRS and CDR2 YFSETQ. This CDR3 region has 16 residues. Full variable domain (rest looked up from reference TRBV5-1 and TRBJ2-2): KAGVTQTPRYLIKTRGQQVTLSCSPISGHRSVSWYQQTPGQGLQFLFEYFSETQRNKGNFPGRFSGRQFSNSRSEMNVSTLELGDSALYLCASSLSGGGRTGELFFGEGSRLTVL.

As concerns this clone: The germline gene is not matched at one end of the junction; a read error may be the cause. The V call is TRBV7-7, the J call TRBJ2-3, with 8 bases lining up with TRBD1. Germline lookup yields CDR1 SSHAT and CDR2 FNYEAQ (reference sequence). The CDR3 is 13 residues long. The CDR3 DNA sequence: TGTGCTAGCAGCTTAGGACAGGGAGATACGCAGTATTTT. Translated, it gives CASSLGQGDTQYF.

J is TRBJ1-5 and V is TRBV5-8; D perhaps matches TRBD1 (5 bases). Trimming stripped 1 base from V and 6 bases from J, with 14 bases between. The CDR3 totals 15 residues. Germline CDR1 reads SGHTS; CDR2 reads YDEGEE. The CDR3 region has the DNA TGTGCCAGCAGCTTGTCTAGGGCAGGGTTTCAGCCCCAGCATTTT. This translates into CASSLSRAGFQPQHF.

The DNA of the CDR3 is TGTGCCAGCAGGAAGGGACAGGTGGGTCGGGAGCAGTACTTC. This gives the protein CASRKGQVGREQYF. J is TRBJ2-7 and V is TRBV28; 8 bases are shared with TRBD1. Germline trimming cut 6 bases from V and 7 bases from J; bases unmatched to any gene: 11. Germline V gene sequence: CDR1 MDHEN, CDR2 SYDVKM. This CDR3 region has 14 residues.

This chain links TRBV6-1 with TRBJ2-3, with D maybe TRBD1 (5 bases). The germline gives CDR1 MNHNS, CDR2 SASEGT. The CDR3 sequence is 17 residues long. V lost 4 bases to trimming and J lost 4 bases, with 21 bases between them. The chain's CDR3 is CASSGVRQVRVPDTQYF. In nucleotides, the CDR3 is TGTGCCAGCAGTGGAGTAAGGCAGGTCAGGGTACCAGATACGCAGTATTTT.

The CDR3 protein is CASSFGVPANTEAFF. CDR3 coding DNA: TGTGCCAGCAGCTTCGGGGTTCCGGCGAACACTGAAGCTTTCTTT. V is TRBV7-8 and J is TRBJ1-1; D remains unclear. The CDR3 runs to 15 residues. From germline, CDR1 is SGHVS and CDR2 FQNEAQ. V lost 3 bases and J 1 base, leaving 12 bases between the germline ends.

The chain has TRBV7-8 and TRBJ2-1, with 8 bases matching TRBD2. CDR1 and CDR2 (germline): SGHVS, FQNEAQ. The CDR3 is 15 amino acids. V shed 5 bases, J shed 9 bases, and the junction held 12 bases outside the gene matches. The CDR3 sequence: CASSDGSGTRGEQFF. DNA for the CDR3: TGTGCCAGCAGCGATGGCTCCGGGACTAGGGGTGAGCAGTTCTTC. The full variable domain, its missing parts supplied by reference TRBV7-8 and TRBJ2-1, is GAGVSQSPRYKVAKRGQDVALRCDPISGHVSLFWYQQALGQGPEFLTYFQNEAQLDKSGLPSDRFFAERPEGSVSTLKIQRTQQEDSAVYLCASSDGSGTRGEQFFGPGTRLTVL.

This clone was picked up a small number of times. The genes are TRBV18 and TRBJ2-1; 9 bases align to TRBD2. The CDR3 is 16 residues long. Germline CDR1 is KGHSH and CDR2 is LQKENI. Germline trimming cut 3 bases from V and 7 bases from J; bases unmatched to any gene: 10. The CDR3 region is CASSPLRGGAGNEQFF. DNA for the CDR3: TGTGCCAGCTCACCTCTCCGCGGGGGGGCGGGAAATGAGCAGTTCTTC.

The chain employs TRBV10-3 and TRBJ2-3; 9 nucleotides align to TRBD2. V was clipped by 0 bases and J by 4 bases; unmatched bases: 11. Germline assignment: CDR1 ENHRY and CDR2 SYGVKD. The CDR3 runs 18 residues. This CDR3 reads CAISESRGGGGAADTQYF. The CDR3 DNA reads TGTGCCATCAGTGAGTCGAGGGGAGGCGGGGGGGCTGCAGATACGCAGTATTTT.

This clone has a single count. For the CDR3, the DNA is TGTGCCAGCAGCCGACAGAGGAACACCGGGGAGCTGTTTTTT. Its translation is CASSRQRNTGELFF. The genes are TRBV5-4 and TRBJ2-2, with D possibly being TRBD1 (5 bases). Trimming stripped 4 bases from V and 1 base from J, with 8 bases between. This CDR3 has 14 residues. Per the germline V gene, CDR1 is SGHNT and CDR2 is YYREEE (reference sequence).

The chain recombines TRBV4-3 with TRBJ1-1; no clear D gene. This CDR3 spans 13 amino acids. The germline V gene has CDR1 LGHNA and CDR2 YSLEER. Trimming stripped 4 bases from V and 7 bases from J, with 13 bases between. The CDR3 region is CASSLARLGEAFF. DNA for the CDR3: TGCGCCAGCAGCCTCGCGAGACTCGGTGAAGCTTTCTTT.

This chain joins TRBV18 and TRBJ1-5; 7 nucleotides align to TRBD1. The CDR3 is made up of 15 amino acids. With 3 bases clipped from V and 2 bases from J, the junction kept 4 bases outside the gene matches. CDR1 is KGHSH and CDR2 is LQKENI in the germline V gene. DNA for the CDR3: TGTGCCAGCTCACCTCTCACAGGGGGCAATCAGCCCCAGCATTTT. Its protein product is CASSPLTGGNQPQHF.

The chain employs TRBV6-1 and TRBJ1-2; 11 bases line up with TRBD1. The CDR3 extends over 15 amino acids. Germline V gene lookup returns CDR1 MNHNS and CDR2 SASEGT. V gave up 5 bases and J gave up 6 bases; unmatched junction bases: 8. This CDR3 reads CASSWARGQGDGYTF. The CDR3 region has the DNA TGTGCCAGCAGTTGGGCCCGGGGACAGGGGGATGGCTACACCTTC.

V and J are TRBV5-1 and TRBJ1-1, with D perhaps TRBD1 (5 bases). The CDR3 has 14 amino acids. V lost 6 bases to trimming and J lost 4 bases, with 16 bases between them. CDR1 is SGHRS and CDR2 is YFSETQ in the germline V gene. In DNA form, the CDR3 reads TGCGCCAGCACGTACGGGGGGGTCGGCACTGAAGCTTTCTTT. Its protein product is CASTYGGVGTEAFF.